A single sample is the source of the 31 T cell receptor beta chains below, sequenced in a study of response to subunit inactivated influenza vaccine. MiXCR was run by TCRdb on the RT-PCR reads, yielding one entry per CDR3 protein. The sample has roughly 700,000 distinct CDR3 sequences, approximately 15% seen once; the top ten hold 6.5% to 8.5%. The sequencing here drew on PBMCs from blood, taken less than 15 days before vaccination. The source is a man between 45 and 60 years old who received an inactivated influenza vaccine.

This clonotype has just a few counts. The CDR3 DNA is TGTGCCAGCTTCCAGACCGGGGAGCTGTTTTTT. It is translated as CASFQTGELFF. The chain combines TRBV12-3 or TRBV12-4 with TRBJ2-2, with no clear D. Trimming shortened V by 8 bases and J by 5 bases, and 6 bases separated the two germline ends. This CDR3 has 11 residues.

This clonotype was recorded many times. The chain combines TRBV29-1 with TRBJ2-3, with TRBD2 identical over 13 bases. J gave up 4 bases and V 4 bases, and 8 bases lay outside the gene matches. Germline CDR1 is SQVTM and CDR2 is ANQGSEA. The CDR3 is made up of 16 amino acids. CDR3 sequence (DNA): TGCAGCGTTGTGGGACTAGCGGGACGAAGGGCAGATACGCAGTATTTT. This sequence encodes CSVVGLAGRRADTQYF.

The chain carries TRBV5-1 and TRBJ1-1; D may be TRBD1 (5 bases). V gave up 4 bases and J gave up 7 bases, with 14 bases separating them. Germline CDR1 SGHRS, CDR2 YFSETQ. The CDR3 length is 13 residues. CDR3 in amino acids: CASSTVGGFEAFF. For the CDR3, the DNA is TGCGCCAGCAGCACGGTGGGGGGGTTTGAAGCTTTCTTT.

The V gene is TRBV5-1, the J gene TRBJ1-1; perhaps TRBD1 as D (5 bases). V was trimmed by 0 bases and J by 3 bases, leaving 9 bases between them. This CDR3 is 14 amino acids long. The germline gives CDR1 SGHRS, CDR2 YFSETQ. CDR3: CASSLDGGDTEAFF. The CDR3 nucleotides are TGCGCCAGCAGCTTGGATGGGGGGGACACTGAAGCTTTCTTT.

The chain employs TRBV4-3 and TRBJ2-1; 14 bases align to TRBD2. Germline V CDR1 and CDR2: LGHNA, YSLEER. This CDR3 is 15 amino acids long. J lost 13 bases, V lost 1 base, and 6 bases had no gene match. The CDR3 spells CASSQAPGLAGDQFF. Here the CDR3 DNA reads TGCGCCAGCAGCCAAGCCCCGGGACTAGCGGGAGATCAGTTCTTC.

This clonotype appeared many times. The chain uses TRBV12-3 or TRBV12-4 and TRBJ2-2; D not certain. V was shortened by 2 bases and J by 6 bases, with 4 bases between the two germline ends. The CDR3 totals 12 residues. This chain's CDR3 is CASSLIPGELFF. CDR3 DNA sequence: TGTGCCAGCAGTTTAATACCCGGGGAGCTGTTTTTT.

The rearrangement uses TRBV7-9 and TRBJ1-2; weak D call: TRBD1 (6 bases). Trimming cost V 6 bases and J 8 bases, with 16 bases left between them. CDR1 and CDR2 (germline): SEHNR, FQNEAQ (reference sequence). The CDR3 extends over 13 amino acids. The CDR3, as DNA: TGTGCCAGCAGTCTCGGACAGACCTCGGGCTACACCTTC. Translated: CASSLGQTSGYTF.

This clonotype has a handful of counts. The CDR3 loop is CSAISGRDTQYF. CDR3 nucleotide sequence: TGCAGTGCTATTTCGGGGCGGGATACGCAGTATTTT. J is TRBJ2-3 and V is TRBV20-1, with D perhaps TRBD1 or TRBD2 (5 bases each). This CDR3 region has 12 residues. Trimming pared 4 bases from V and 6 bases from J, leaving 11 bases between. The germline gives CDR1 DFQATT, CDR2 SNEGSKA (reference sequence).

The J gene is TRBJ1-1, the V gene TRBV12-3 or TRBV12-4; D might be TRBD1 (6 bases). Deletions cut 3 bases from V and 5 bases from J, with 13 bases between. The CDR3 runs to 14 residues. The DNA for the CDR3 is TGTGCCAGCAGTTTCGCAGGGGCTGGGACTGAAGCTTTCTTT. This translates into CASSFAGAGTEAFF.

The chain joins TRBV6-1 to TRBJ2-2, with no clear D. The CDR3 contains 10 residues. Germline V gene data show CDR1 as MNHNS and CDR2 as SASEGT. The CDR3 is CASDTGELFF. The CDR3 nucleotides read TGTGCGTCCGACACCGGGGAGCTGTTTTTT.

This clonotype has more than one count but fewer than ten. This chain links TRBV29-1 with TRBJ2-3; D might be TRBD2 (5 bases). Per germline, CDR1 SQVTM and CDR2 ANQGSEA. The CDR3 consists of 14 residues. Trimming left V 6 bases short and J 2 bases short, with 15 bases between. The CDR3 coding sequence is TGCAGCGTCGGACTGATATTAAACACAGATACGCAGTATTTT. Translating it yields CSVGLILNTDTQYF.

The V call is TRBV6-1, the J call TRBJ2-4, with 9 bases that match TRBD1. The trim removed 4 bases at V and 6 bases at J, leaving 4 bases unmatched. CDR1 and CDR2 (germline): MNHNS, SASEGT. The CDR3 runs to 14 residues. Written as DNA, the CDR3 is TGTGCCAGCAGTGCCAGACAGGGGGTAAACATTCAGTACTTC. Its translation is CASSARQGVNIQYF.

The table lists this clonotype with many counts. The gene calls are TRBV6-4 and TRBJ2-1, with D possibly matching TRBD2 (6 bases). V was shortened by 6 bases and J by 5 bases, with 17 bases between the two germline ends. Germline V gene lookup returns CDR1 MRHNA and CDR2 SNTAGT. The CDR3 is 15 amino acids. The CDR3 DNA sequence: TGTGCCAGCAGCCTAGGTTTTCTAGCGAACAATGAGCAGTTCTTC. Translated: CASSLGFLANNEQFF.

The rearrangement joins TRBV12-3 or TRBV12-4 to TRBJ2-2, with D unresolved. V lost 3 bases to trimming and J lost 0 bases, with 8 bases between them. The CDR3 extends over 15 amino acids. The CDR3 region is CASSFYLSNTGELFF. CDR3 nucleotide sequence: TGTGCCAGCAGTTTTTACCTCTCGAACACCGGGGAGCTGTTTTTT.

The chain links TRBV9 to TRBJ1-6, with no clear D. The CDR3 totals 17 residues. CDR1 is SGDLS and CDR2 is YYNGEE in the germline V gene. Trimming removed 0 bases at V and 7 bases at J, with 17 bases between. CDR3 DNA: TGTGCCAGCAGCGTAGCTAGTCGGGGTGTGGTGAATTCACCCCTCCACTTT. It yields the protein CASSVASRGVVNSPLHF.

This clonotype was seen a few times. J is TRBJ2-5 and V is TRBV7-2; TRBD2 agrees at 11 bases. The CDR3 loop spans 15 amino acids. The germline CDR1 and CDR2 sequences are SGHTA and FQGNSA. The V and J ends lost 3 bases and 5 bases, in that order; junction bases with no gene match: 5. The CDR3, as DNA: TGTGCCAGCAGCTTTACTAGCGGGGGATCTGAGACCCAGTACTTC. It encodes CASSFTSGGSETQYF. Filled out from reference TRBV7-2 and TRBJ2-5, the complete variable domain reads GAGVSQSPSNKVTEKGKDVELRCDPISGHTALYWYRQSLGQGLEFLIYFQGNSAPDKSGLPSDRFSAERTGGSVSTLTIQRTQQEDSAVYLCASSFTSGGSETQYFGPGTRLLVL.

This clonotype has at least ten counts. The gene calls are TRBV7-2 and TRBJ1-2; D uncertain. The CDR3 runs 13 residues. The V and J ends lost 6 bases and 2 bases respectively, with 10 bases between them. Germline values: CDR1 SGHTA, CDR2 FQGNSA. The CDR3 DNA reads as TGTGCCAGCAGTCGAGACGGCAACTATGGCTACACCTTC. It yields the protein CASSRDGNYGYTF.

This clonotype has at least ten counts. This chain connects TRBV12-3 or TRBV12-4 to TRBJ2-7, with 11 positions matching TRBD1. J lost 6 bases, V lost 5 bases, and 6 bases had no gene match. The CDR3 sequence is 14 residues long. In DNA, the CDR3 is TGTGCCAGCAGTCGGACAGGGGGCTTTCGCGAGCAGTACTTC. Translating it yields CASSRTGGFREQYF.

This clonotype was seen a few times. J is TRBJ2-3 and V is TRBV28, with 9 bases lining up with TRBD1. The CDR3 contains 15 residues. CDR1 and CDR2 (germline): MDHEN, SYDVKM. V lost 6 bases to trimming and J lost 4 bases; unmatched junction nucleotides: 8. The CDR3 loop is CASSRDRARPDTQYF. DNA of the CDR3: TGTGCCAGCAGCCGGGACAGGGCTAGACCAGATACGCAGTATTTT.

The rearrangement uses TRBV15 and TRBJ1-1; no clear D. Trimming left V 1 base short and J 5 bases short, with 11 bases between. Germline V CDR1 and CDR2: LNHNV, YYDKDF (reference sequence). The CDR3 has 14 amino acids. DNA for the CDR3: TGTGCCACCAGCAGAGCTATGGGGAAAACTGAAGCTTTCTTT. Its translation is CATSRAMGKTEAFF.

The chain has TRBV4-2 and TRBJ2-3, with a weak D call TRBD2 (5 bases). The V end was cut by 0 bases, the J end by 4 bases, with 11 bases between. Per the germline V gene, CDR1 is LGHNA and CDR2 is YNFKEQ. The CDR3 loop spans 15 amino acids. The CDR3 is CASSQEGFGADTQYF. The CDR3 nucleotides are TGTGCCAGCAGCCAAGAGGGTTTCGGGGCAGATACGCAGTATTTT.

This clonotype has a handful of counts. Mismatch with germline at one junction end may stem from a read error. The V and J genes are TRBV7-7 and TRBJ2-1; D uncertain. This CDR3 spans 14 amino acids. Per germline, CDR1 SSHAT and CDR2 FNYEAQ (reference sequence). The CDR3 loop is CASSLEVANNEQFF. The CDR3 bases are TGTGCTAGCAGCTTAGAGGTCGCAAACAATGAGCAGTTCTTC.

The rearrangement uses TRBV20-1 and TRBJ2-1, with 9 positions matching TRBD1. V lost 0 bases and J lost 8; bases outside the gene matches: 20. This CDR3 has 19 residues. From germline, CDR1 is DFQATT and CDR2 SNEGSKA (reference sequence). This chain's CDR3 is CSARDGTGRQRYLRDEQFF. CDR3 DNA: TGCAGTGCTAGAGATGGGACAGGGAGACAGCGGTACCTACGGGATGAGCAGTTCTTC.

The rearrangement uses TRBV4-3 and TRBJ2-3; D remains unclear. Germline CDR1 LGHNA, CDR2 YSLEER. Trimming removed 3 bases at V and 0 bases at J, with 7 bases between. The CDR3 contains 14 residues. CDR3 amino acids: CASSHGQSTDTQYF. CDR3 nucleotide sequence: TGCGCCAGCAGCCACGGGCAGAGCACAGATACGCAGTATTTT.

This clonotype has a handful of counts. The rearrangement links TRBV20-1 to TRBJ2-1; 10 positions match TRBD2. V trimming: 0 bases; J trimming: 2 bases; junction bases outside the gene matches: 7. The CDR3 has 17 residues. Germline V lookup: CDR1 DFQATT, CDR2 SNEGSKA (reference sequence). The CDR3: CSARDGLAENAYNEQFF. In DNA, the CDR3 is TGCAGTGCTAGAGATGGACTAGCGGAAAACGCCTACAATGAGCAGTTCTTC.

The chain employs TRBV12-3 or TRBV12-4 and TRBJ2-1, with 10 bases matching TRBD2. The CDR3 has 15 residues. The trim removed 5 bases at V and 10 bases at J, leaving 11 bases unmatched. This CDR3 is CASSGGGLAWGEQFF. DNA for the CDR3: TGTGCCAGCAGTGGAGGGGGACTAGCGTGGGGGGAGCAGTTCTTC.

The CDR3 DNA follows: TGTGCCAGCACCCAGTGGGCGGGGGGGCAGACCCAGTACTTC. It specifies CASTQWAGGQTQYF. The chain joins TRBV7-2 to TRBJ2-5, with TRBD2 matching over 9 bases. In germline, CDR1 is SGHTA, CDR2 FQGNSA. CDR3 length equals 14 residues. The V gene end was trimmed by 7 bases and the J gene end by 6 bases; junction bases not matched to a gene: 9.

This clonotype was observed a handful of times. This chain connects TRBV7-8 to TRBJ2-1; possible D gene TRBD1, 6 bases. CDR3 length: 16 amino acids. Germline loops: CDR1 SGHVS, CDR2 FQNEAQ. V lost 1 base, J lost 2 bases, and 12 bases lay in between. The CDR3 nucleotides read TGTGCCAGCAGCTTAGATGGGAGACAGGCCTACAATGAGCAGTTCTTC. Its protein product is CASSLDGRQAYNEQFF.

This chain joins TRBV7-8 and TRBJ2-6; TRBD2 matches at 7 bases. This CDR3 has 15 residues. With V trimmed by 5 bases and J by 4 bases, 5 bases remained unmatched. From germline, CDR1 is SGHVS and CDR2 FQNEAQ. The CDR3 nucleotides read TGTGCCAGCAGCGGGAGGGTGTTCGGGGCCAACGTCCTGACTTTC. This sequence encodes CASSGRVFGANVLTF.

In nucleotides, the CDR3 is TGTGCCAGCAGCACTAACAGGGCCATGGGCTACGAGCAGTACTTC. Translated, it gives CASSTNRAMGYEQYF. This rearrangement joins TRBV11-2 to TRBJ2-7; possibly TRBD1 for D (6 bases). Germline CDR1 SGHAT, CDR2 FQNNGV. CDR3 length: 15 amino acids. V was cut by 5 bases and J by 3 bases, with 17 bases left in between.

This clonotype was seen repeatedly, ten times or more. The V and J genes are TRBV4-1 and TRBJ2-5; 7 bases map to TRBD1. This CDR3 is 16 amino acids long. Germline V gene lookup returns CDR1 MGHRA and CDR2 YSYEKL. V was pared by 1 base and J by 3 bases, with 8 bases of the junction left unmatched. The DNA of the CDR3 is TGCGCCAGCAGCCAAGTTCTCCGGACAGGAAAAGAGACCCAGTACTTC. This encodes CASSQVLRTGKETQYF.